The TCR beta chain described here comes from a study of post-analysis software for immune sequencing data. For the study at large: Recorded disease courses covered relapsing-remitting, secondary progressive and progressive-relapsing multiple sclerosis. Some patients had no subtype annotation.

Whole-study findings and limits: When compared against controls, multiple sclerosis patients showed significantly lower normalized Chao1 diversity. F measure grouped same-batch samples tightly together.

Points on this clonotype: Its antigen remains unidentified.

The authors incorporated unique molecular identifiers into the TCR beta cDNA libraries. The source material, about 0.95 to 11 million T cells, gave rise to 400,000 to 550,000 cDNA molecules. TCRdb reprocessed the PCR reads with MiXCR, giving one entry per CDR3 protein. The data hold some 700,000 distinct CDR3 sequences, with approximately 60% observed a single time. This receptor was obtained from a girl aged 2-10 years with multiple sclerosis. Source material: blood.

The CDR3 sequence is CASSEPGAGEQFF. The CDR3 DNA reads as TGCGCCAGCAGTGAGCCCGGGGCTGGGGAGCAGTTCTTC. This chain joins TRBV10-1 and TRBJ2-1; D assignment may be TRBD1 or TRBD2 (5 bases each). V lost 2 bases, J lost 10 bases, and 12 bases lay in between. The CDR3 runs to 13 residues. CDR1 WNHNN and CDR2 SYGVQD come from the germline V gene (reference sequence).